Sequencing of this T cell receptor (beta chain) was carried out in a study of blood T cells in healthy people across ages. On the study more broadly: Researchers report that template switching captured about one barcoded beta molecule per two T cells.

The second PCR ran roughly 6 to 11 cycles with a sample-barcoded 5' primer and J-beta primers. TCRdb redid the calling of the 5' RACE reads with MiXCR, one entry per CDR3 protein. The sample shows under 950,000 distinct CDR3 sequences, roughly 20% of them seen only once. Sequencing was done on a sample of blood. This sequence originates from a man aged 70 or older in good health.

The CDR3 spells CAGLTRGNEQFF. CDR3 sequence (DNA): TGTGCCGGGCTTACTCGGGGCAATGAGCAGTTCTTC. V is TRBV7-8 and J is TRBJ2-5; D is possibly TRBD2 (5 bases). Near its end, the DNA agrees better with TRBJ2-1, so the J call may be wrong. This CDR3 has 12 amino acids. Germline CDR1 is SGHVS and CDR2 is FQNEAQ.